The rows below give T cell receptor beta chains drawn from one sample of a study of blood T cell repertoires in COVID-19. Libraries were prepared by immunoSEQ multiplex PCR; TCRdb keeps only in-frame clonotypes and omits some of them. The sample holds 290,000 or so clones; approximately 80% are singletons and the top ten take roughly 4.7%. Sequencing input: PBMCs or T cells enriched from blood (not recorded which). The receptor set was obtained from a man aged 35-49 years who had been exposed to COVID-19. CDR3s include the opening cysteine and the closing phenylalanine or tryptophan. For some rows the clone size is stated as once, few or many, or as a class when expanded; others skip it.

TRBV11-2 | - | CASSLAGIAGRYEQYF
TRBV7-9 | - | CASKAENNSPLHF
TRBV7-6 | - | CASIHSGSAFSRHYGYTF
TRBV7-8 | - | CASSLAAGLADEQFF
TRBV7-9 | - | CASSLILAGGLETQYF
TRBV20-1 | - | CSASGTGGEYQPQHF
TRBV30 | - | CAWSTNRGPVARPTF
TRBV7-3 | - | CATGLAGYNEQFF
TRBV7-2 | - | CASSADRAYEQYF
TRBV7-6 | - | CASSLGDGRGSDTQYF
TRBV19 | - | CASSIGQGITEAFF
TRBV19 | many | CASRGTRQGRNEQFF
TRBV2 | - | CANIPGQGTETQYF
TRBV28 | - | CASSGPGQGPYEQYF
TRBV6-5 | - | CASKGDRIGNQPQHF
TRBV3-1/TRBV3-2 | - | CASSPGQEQFF
TRBV4-1 | - | CASSQAGQEAFF
TRBV6-5 | - | CASSLTGYGYTF
TRBV13 | - | CASSLVLREAGRGNTGELFF
TRBV5-5 | - | CASRAFDSSSGNTIYF
TRBV9 | - | CASSPRTGENIQYF
TRBV6-5 | - | CASRRVDRGKETQYF
TRBV5-8 | - | CASSLARIEAFF
TRBV19 | - | CASSDRGRGANYGYTF
TRBV2 | - | CASTAGPGNEQFF
TRBV2 | - | CASSEGRGDSYGYTF
TRBV6-5 | - | CASSYSARLGPEQYF
TRBV19 | once | CASSIRGTGGYEQYF
TRBV6-6 | - | CASRSSQGAYEQYF
TRBV13 | once | CASSIIGGQGATRVYGYTF
TRBV30 | - | CAWSEANKADYQRVGSYNEQFF
TRBV19 | once | CASSTSGSGPDTQYF
TRBV6-5 | - | CASNRGGTEPYEQYF
TRBV2 | - | CASSEERTQYF